Listed below are T cell receptor beta chains from one sample, sequenced in a study of blood T cell repertoires in COVID-19. TCRdb keeps only in-frame clones here, not all; method: immunoSEQ multiplex PCR. This sample carries approximately 280,000 clones, roughly 90% of them seen once, and the ten largest clones take approximately 7.5%. The specimen was peripheral blood. The origin of the receptors is a woman in her twenties or thirties with COVID-19, enrolled during active disease. Both conserved end residues are part of each CDR3. Fields, in order: J gene, V gene, D gene, CDR3 DNA, CDR3 protein. D genes are given only for firm matches.

>TRBJ1-3|TRBV30|-
TGTGCCTGGAGTCGAGGACAGAGCTCTGGAAACACCATATATTTT
CAWSRGQSSGNTIYF
>TRBJ2-4|TRBV6-5|-
TGTGCCAGCAGCCCCGGGACTCGGGTCGCCATTCAGTACTTC
CASSPGTRVAIQYF
>TRBJ2-2|TRBV9|TRBD2
TGTGCCAGCAGCGTAGGACTAGCGGCTAACACCGGGGAGCTGTTTTTT
CASSVGLAANTGELFF
>TRBJ1-5|TRBV7-9|TRBD1
TGTGCCAGCAGCGCTACGGGACAGGGAAAGGGTCAGCCCCAGCATTTT
CASSATGQGKGQPQHF
>TRBJ1-1|TRBV7-8|TRBD1
TGTGCCAGCAGCTTCAAACCCCTGGGACAGGGTCAGTGGACTGAAGCTTTCTTT
CASSFKPLGQGQWTEAFF
>TRBJ1-1|TRBV11-1|-
TGTGCCAGCAGCTTAGGCGATAACACTGAAGCTTTCTTT
CASSLGDNTEAFF
>TRBJ2-1|TRBV6-5|TRBD2
TGTGCCAGCAGTTACAAAGCGGGAGTCGTGAATGAGCAGTTCTTC
CASSYKAGVVNEQFF
>TRBJ1-1|TRBV5-1|-
TGCGCCAGCAGCTTGACATCCATCGGGACTGAAGCTTTCTTT
CASSLTSIGTEAFF
>TRBJ1-2|TRBV28|TRBD1
TGTGCCAGCAGTTTATGGGGCGAGACAGGGAACTATGGCTACACCTTC
CASSLWGETGNYGYTF
>TRBJ1-2|TRBV5-4|-
TGTGCCAGCACCTGGGGCGGGGGTGGCTACACCTTC
CASTWGGGGYTF
>TRBJ1-2|TRBV7-9|TRBD1
TGTGCCAGCAGCTTACACAAATCCGGGACAGGGTTCTATGGCTACACCTTC
CASSLHKSGTGFYGYTF
>TRBJ1-2|TRBV13|TRBD1
TGTGCCAGCAGCCTAAACAGGGGGCACTATGGCTACACCTTC
CASSLNRGHYGYTF